What follows is one TCR beta chain and its context. The antigen is undetermined. The data stem from a study of blood T cells in healthy people across ages. Combining a sample-barcoded 5' primer with a J-beta primer mix, a second PCR ran for roughly 7 to 11 cycles. The template-switch adaptor was a 5' adaptor with 12 random nucleotides. It tagged each cDNA molecule. MiXCR, applied by TCRdb to the 5' RACE reads, yields one record per CDR3 protein. Seen here are 780,000 or so distinct CDR3 sequences, roughly 53% observed once, and the top ten hold about 42%. Whole-study results and caveats: Estimated diversity across one million T cells was deemed an underestimate. Donors of long life had a larger count of naive CD4+ cells and greater diversity than aged donors.

The CDR3 spans 14 residues. V lost 4 bases, J lost 10 bases, and 9 bases stayed unmatched. This sequence joins TRBV12-3 or TRBV12-4 and TRBJ1-4; 7 bases match TRBD1. Sequences were obtained from blood. This TCR was sampled from a man of 80 years or more in good health. The CDR3 coding sequence is TGTGCCAGCAGTTCTCAGGGGGAATTGGGAAAACTGTTTTTT. Translation: CASSSQGELGKLFF.